A single sample is the source of the 18 T cell receptor beta chains below, sequenced in a study of identical twins. TCRdb itself ran the 5' RACE reads through MiXCR, one entry per CDR3 protein. Among approximately 700,000 distinct CDR3 sequences, 15% to 20% were seen once, and the ten largest hold around 13%. This same sample was also taken into another study, of T cells expressing NK-cell markers.

Sequencing was done on a sample of PBMCs. The receptor set was obtained from a woman between 18 and 29 years old in good health.

This clonotype occurred a few times. CDR3 amino acids: CASSSRASWGNEQFF. CDR3 bases: TGTGCCAGCAGCTCTCGCGCGTCCTGGGGCAATGAGCAGTTCTTC. The genes are TRBV11-2 and TRBJ2-1; D unclear. The CDR3 totals 15 residues. Between the trimmed V and J ends, which lost 4 bases and 6 bases, there was a span of 16 bases. CDR1 and CDR2 (germline): SGHAT, FQNNGV.

This clonotype was picked up a small number of times. V gene TRBV6-2 or TRBV6-3 combines with J gene TRBJ2-1; possible D gene TRBD2, 6 bases. V was cut by 6 bases and J by 8 bases, with 26 bases left in between. Germline V gives CDR1 MNHEY, CDR2 SVGEGT. The CDR3 is 17 residues long. CDR3 residues: CASRGILSGPTGHEQFF. Here the CDR3 DNA reads TGTGCCAGCAGGGGGATCCTTAGCGGACCTACGGGCCATGAGCAGTTCTTC.

A single count supports this clonotype. The chain couples TRBV28 to TRBJ2-1, with 7 bases fitting TRBD2. The CDR3 runs 15 residues. Per germline, CDR1 MDHEN and CDR2 SYDVKM. The V gene end was trimmed by 4 bases and the J gene end by 7 bases; junction bases not matched to a gene: 10. As DNA, the CDR3 is TGTGCCAGCAGTTCAATAGCGGGTGCTCAGAATGAGCAGTTCTTC. This sequence encodes CASSSIAGAQNEQFF. Full variable domain (rest looked up from reference TRBV28 and TRBJ2-1): DVKVTQSSRYLVKRTGEKVFLECVQDMDHENMFWYRQDPGLGLRLIYFSYDVKMKEKGDIPEGYSVSREKKERFSLILESASTNQTSMYLCASSSIAGAQNEQFFGPGTRLTVL.

For the CDR3, the DNA is TGTGCCGCTGGGGGTTCGGGCACAGATACGCAGTATTTT. The encoded protein is CAAGGSGTDTQYF. The V and J genes are TRBV25-1 and TRBJ2-3; D could derive from TRBD1 or TRBD2 (5 bases each). CDR3 length: 13 amino acids. V lost 11 bases, J lost 1 base, and 13 bases lay in between. The germline V gene encodes CDR1 MGHDK and CDR2 SYGVNS.

The chain combines TRBV5-1 with TRBJ1-3; D is perhaps TRBD1 (5 bases). CDR3 size: 13 residues. The V end was cut by 0 bases, the J end by 7 bases, with 8 bases between. Germline loops: CDR1 SGHRS, CDR2 YFSETQ. The CDR3 region is CASSLEGQNTIYF. CDR3 in DNA: TGCGCCAGCAGCTTGGAGGGGCAGAACACCATATATTTT.

The CDR3: CASSSQGDEQFF. For the CDR3, the DNA is TGTGCCAGCAGCTCTCAGGGCGATGAGCAGTTCTTC. The chain combines TRBV7-9 with TRBJ2-1, with D maybe TRBD1 (5 bases). The germline gives CDR1 SEHNR, CDR2 FQNEAQ (reference sequence). V was trimmed by 4 bases and J by 8 bases, leaving 9 bases between them. This CDR3 is 12 amino acids long.

The chain carries TRBV7-6 and TRBJ2-2; 7 bases are a match to TRBD1. Per the germline V gene, CDR1 is SGHVS and CDR2 is FNYEAQ. The CDR3 totals 15 residues. J lost 3 bases, V lost 6 bases, and 7 bases had no gene match. The CDR3 reads CASRPGQVYTGELFF. The CDR3 DNA is TGTGCCAGCAGACCAGGACAGGTCTACACCGGGGAGCTGTTTTTT. The full variable domain, rest sourced from reference TRBV7-6 and TRBJ2-2, is GAGVSQSPRYKVTKRGQDVALRCDPISGHVSLYWYRQALGQGPEFLTYFNYEAQQDKSGLPNDRFSAERPEGSISTLTIQRTEQRDSAMYRCASRPGQVYTGELFFGEGSRLTVL.

V usage is TRBV12-3 or TRBV12-4 and J usage is TRBJ2-3, with no clear D. This CDR3 comprises 14 residues. Trimming shortened V by 6 bases and J by 0 bases, and 10 bases separated the two germline ends. The CDR3 coding sequence is TGTGCCAGCAGGGCCGGACCTAGCACAGATACGCAGTATTTT. Its protein product is CASRAGPSTDTQYF.

This clonotype appeared a few times. V is TRBV6-6 and J is TRBJ2-3, with D hard to call. V lost 8 bases to trimming and J lost 2 bases, with 11 bases between them. Germline assignment: CDR1 MNHNY and CDR2 SVGAGI (reference sequence). The CDR3 spans 13 residues. The CDR3 DNA follows: TGTGCCAGCGACCATAGGGCCACAGATACGCAGTATTTT. This codes for CASDHRATDTQYF.

V usage is TRBV30 and J usage is TRBJ2-5; 10 bases match TRBD2. The CDR3 length is 14 residues. V lost 0 bases, J lost 5 bases, and 3 bases stayed unmatched. Per germline, CDR1 GTSNPN and CDR2 SVGIG (reference sequence). This CDR3 is CAWSVIAGGETQYF. CDR3 coding DNA: TGTGCCTGGAGTGTAATAGCGGGAGGTGAGACCCAGTACTTC.

This clonotype was seen more than once but under ten times. DNA for the CDR3: TGCAGCGTTTCAGCGGAGGCCATCGAGCAGTTCTTC. It codes for CSVSAEAIEQFF. The V gene is TRBV29-1, the J gene TRBJ2-1; tentative D call: TRBD2 (5 bases). The CDR3 is made up of 12 amino acids. Trimming cost V 5 bases and J 10 bases, with 15 bases left between them. Germline lookup yields CDR1 SQVTM and CDR2 ANQGSEA.

This clonotype was found a few times. The genes are TRBV3-1 and TRBJ2-2; no clear D gene. Between the trimmed V and J ends, which lost 1 base and 3 bases, there was a span of 12 bases. The CDR3 runs 16 residues. Germline CDR1 is LGHDT and CDR2 is YNNKEL (reference sequence). CDR3 DNA: TGTGCCAGCAGCCAAGTCGGGTTGGGATACACCGGGGAGCTGTTTTTT. Amino acids: CASSQVGLGYTGELFF.

This chain joins TRBV15 and TRBJ2-7, with 12 positions matching TRBD1. The CDR3 has 14 residues. CDR1 and CDR2 from the germline V gene are LNHNV and YYDKDF (reference sequence). Unmatched junction bases numbered 4, after V lost 3 bases and J lost 7 bases. The CDR3 DNA is TGTGCCACCAGCAGGGGACAGGGGGCTCGGGAGCAGTACTTC. Encoded protein: CATSRGQGAREQYF.

This clonotype was counted only a few times. V usage is TRBV9 and J usage is TRBJ2-3; 9 bases match TRBD2. There are 15 residues in the CDR3. Germline assignment: CDR1 SGDLS and CDR2 YYNGEE. V lost 2 bases, J lost 8 bases, and 9 bases stayed unmatched. CDR3 sequence (DNA): TGTGCCAGCAGCGTTCCAGCGGGAGGCGGCGGTACGCAGTATTTT. Translation: CASSVPAGGGGTQYF. Full variable domain (outside the CDR3, taken from reference TRBV9 and TRBJ2-3): DSGVTQTPKHLITATGQRVTLRCSPRSGDLSVYWYQQSLDQGLQFLIQYYNGEERAKGNILERFSAQQFPDLHSELNLSSLELGDSALYFCASSVPAGGGGTQYFGPGTRLTVL.

The chain has TRBV7-8 and TRBJ2-7; D tentatively fits TRBD1 or TRBD2 (5 bases each). The V gene lost 1 base and the J gene lost 2 bases, with 15 bases spanning the gap. CDR1 is SGHVS, CDR2 FQNEAQ, per germline. The CDR3 is 16 residues long. The CDR3 reads CASSLGRAGTPYEQYF. In nucleotides, the CDR3 is TGTGCCAGCAGCTTAGGTCGTGCAGGGACCCCCTACGAGCAGTACTTC.

This clonotype was recorded a few times. V usage is TRBV12-3 or TRBV12-4 and J usage is TRBJ2-7; D is undetermined. The germline V and J ends were trimmed by 7 bases and 5 bases, with 18 bases remaining between them. There are 14 residues in the CDR3. CDR3 sequence: CASTKTAATDEQYF. Here the CDR3 DNA reads TGTGCCAGCACTAAAACAGCAGCTACTGACGAGCAGTACTTC.

The V call is TRBV7-9, the J call TRBJ1-1, with 9 bases that match TRBD1. Germline V gene lookup returns CDR1 SEHNR and CDR2 FQNEAQ (reference sequence). This CDR3 is built from 12 residues. Trimming took 4 bases from V and 10 from J; bases not matched to a gene: 4. CDR3 in amino acids: CASSSQDRGAFF. CDR3 coding DNA: TGTGCCAGCAGCTCACAGGACAGGGGAGCTTTCTTT.

The rearrangement joins TRBV12-3 or TRBV12-4 to TRBJ2-1; 9 bases fit TRBD2. V lost 2 bases to trimming and J lost 14 bases; unmatched junction nucleotides: 7. This CDR3 region has 13 residues. CDR3 DNA: TGTGCCAGCAGTTTAACCCGAATAGCGGGAGAGTTCTTC. Its translation is CASSLTRIAGEFF.